This T cell receptor (beta chain) was captured by sequencing in a study of breast tumors, draining lymph nodes, adjacent tissues. In its sample, this clonotype was seen a few times. The CDR3 runs to 18 residues. V shed 1 base, J shed 1 base, and the junction held 10 bases outside the gene matches. Germline V gene sequence: CDR1 SGHDT, CDR2 YYEEEE. The lymph nodes were axillary draining lymph nodes from breast cancer patients. MiXCR was run by TCRdb on the multiplex PCR reads, yielding one entry per CDR3 protein. Altogether around 140,000 distinct CDR3 sequences are present, 20% to 25% being singletons, with the ten largest covering approximately 2.7%.

This clonotype originated in a female donor with breast cancer. Some clones in this sample may be carry-over from other donors' samples. The sequenced sample was axillary lymph node tissue. This sequence joins TRBV5-6 and TRBJ2-1, with TRBD2 identical over 8 bases. Written as DNA, the CDR3 is TGTGCCAGCAGCTTGTATCAAAATAGCGGGGCTTCCTACAATGAGCAGTTCTTC. The encoded protein is CASSLYQNSGASYNEQFF.